A selection of T cell receptor beta chains follows, all from one sample in a study of graft-versus-host responses after intestinal transplantation. Measured with immunoSEQ multiplex PCR; TCRdb has only the in-frame clones, and not every one. The sample consists of about 120,000 clones, 90% to 95% of them appearing once. The antigens of these receptors remain unknown. The specimen was unstimulated CD8+ T cells sorted from spleen or lymph node cells, collected before intestinal transplant. Receptors originate from a human donor who received an intestinal transplant. Both conserved end residues are part of each CDR3. Fields, in order: V gene, J gene, clone size, D gene, CDR3 protein, CDR3 DNA. The D gene is left open where the match is weak. Clone size, where shown, is once, few, many, or a class for clones that have expanded.

TRBV6-6	TRBJ2-3	.	.	CASSLSTPRTDTQYF	TGTGCCAGCAGTTTATCCACGCCCCGCACAGATACGCAGTATTTT
TRBV28	TRBJ2-7	.	TRBD1	CASSPGQGLNEQYF	TGTGCCAGCAGTCCCGGACAGGGGTTGAACGAGCAGTACTTC
TRBV27	TRBJ2-3	once	.	CASSPLKRLGTDTQYF	TGTGCCAGCAGTCCGCTAAAAAGATTGGGCACAGATACGCAGTATTTT
TRBV7-3	TRBJ2-1	.	TRBD2	CASSYQGLAGDYNEQFF	TGTGCCAGCAGCTACCAGGGACTAGCGGGGGACTACAATGAGCAGTTCTTC
TRBV27	TRBJ2-1	.	.	CASSFIPGIYNEQFF	TGTGCCAGCAGTTTCATTCCAGGAATCTACAATGAGCAGTTCTTC
TRBV28	TRBJ2-7	.	TRBD1	CASSLGTGVYEQYF	TGTGCCAGCAGTTTGGGGACAGGGGTCTACGAGCAGTACTTC
TRBV5-6	TRBJ2-1	.	TRBD2	CASTARGRAGNEQFF	TGTGCCAGCACCGCCCGCGGGAGGGCCGGGAATGAGCAGTTCTTC
TRBV15	TRBJ1-5	.	.	CATSRTPGSNQPQHF	TGTGCCACCAGCAGGACCCCAGGTTCCAATCAGCCCCAGCATTTT
TRBV28	TRBJ2-7	.	.	CASGFLGYEQYF	TGTGCCAGCGGATTTTTAGGGTACGAGCAGTACTTC
TRBV4-3	TRBJ2-1	.	TRBD1	CASSQDGRDRGREQFF	TGCGCCAGCAGCCAAGATGGCCGGGACAGGGGAAGAGAGCAGTTCTTC
TRBV5-4	TRBJ1-1	.	.	CASSGTIYDPEAFF	TGTGCCAGCAGTGGGACTATCTACGACCCTGAAGCTTTCTTT
TRBV25-1	TRBJ1-1	.	.	CASSEQLHTEAFF	TGTGCCAGCAGTGAACAGCTACACACTGAAGCTTTCTTT
TRBV6-5	TRBJ2-5	once	TRBD1	CASSSPGQGEGETQYF	TGTGCCAGCAGTTCCCCGGGACAGGGGGAAGGAGAGACCCAGTACTTC
TRBV4-2	TRBJ1-1	.	.	CASSPNGGAVTEAFF	TGTGCCAGCAGCCCAAACGGGGGGGCGGTCACTGAAGCTTTCTTT
TRBV29-1	TRBJ2-1	.	.	CSVEAGTIYNEQFF	TGCAGCGTTGAGGCGGGAACGATATACAATGAGCAGTTCTTC
TRBV2	TRBJ1-1	.	.	CASSDPGNTEAFF	TGTGCCAGCAGTGACCCAGGCAACACTGAAGCTTTCTTT
TRBV19	TRBJ2-2	.	.	CASSMWGTNTGELFF	TGTGCCAGTAGTATGTGGGGGACGAACACCGGGGAGCTGTTTTTT
TRBV16	TRBJ1-5	.	TRBD1	CASSQDRDQPQHF	TGTGCCAGCAGCCAAGACAGGGATCAGCCCCAGCATTTT
TRBV5-6	TRBJ1-2	.	.	CASSLGYGYTF	TGTGCCAGCAGCTTGGGATATGGCTACACCTTC
TRBV6-6	TRBJ2-7	.	.	CASSYSSRVFGEQYF	TGTGCCAGCAGTTACTCCTCGCGTGTTTTCGGCGAGCAGTACTTC